This TCR beta chain was captured by sequencing in a study of CD8 T cells in Susac syndrome. Study context: Blood was drawn from patients with Susac syndrome. At that point, they were therapy-naive, on corticosteroids, or on intravenous immunoglobulin alone. Study results and caveats: Clonal expansion was not seen in any Susac syndrome CD4+ T cell repertoire.

Regarding this clonotype: The antigen is not known.

Trimming stripped 0 bases from V and 4 bases from J, with 13 bases between. The CDR3 has 16 amino acids. Germline CDR1 reads SGDLS; CDR2 reads YYNGEE. The RNA input was about 0.5 to 1 ug, and it was reverse transcribed with random hexamers. A single record per CDR3 protein comes from TCRdb applying MiXCR to the immunoSEQ multiplex PCR reads. This table holds 150,000 or so distinct CDR3 sequences, around 93% found once. This chain links TRBV9 with TRBJ2-2, with D possibly matching TRBD2 (5 bases). This sequence originates from a human donor with Susac syndrome. Source material: CD4+ T cells from PBMCs. The chain's CDR3 is CASSVVPTRSTGELFF. As DNA, the CDR3 is TGTGCCAGCAGCGTAGTCCCTACTAGATCCACCGGGGAGCTGTTTTTT.